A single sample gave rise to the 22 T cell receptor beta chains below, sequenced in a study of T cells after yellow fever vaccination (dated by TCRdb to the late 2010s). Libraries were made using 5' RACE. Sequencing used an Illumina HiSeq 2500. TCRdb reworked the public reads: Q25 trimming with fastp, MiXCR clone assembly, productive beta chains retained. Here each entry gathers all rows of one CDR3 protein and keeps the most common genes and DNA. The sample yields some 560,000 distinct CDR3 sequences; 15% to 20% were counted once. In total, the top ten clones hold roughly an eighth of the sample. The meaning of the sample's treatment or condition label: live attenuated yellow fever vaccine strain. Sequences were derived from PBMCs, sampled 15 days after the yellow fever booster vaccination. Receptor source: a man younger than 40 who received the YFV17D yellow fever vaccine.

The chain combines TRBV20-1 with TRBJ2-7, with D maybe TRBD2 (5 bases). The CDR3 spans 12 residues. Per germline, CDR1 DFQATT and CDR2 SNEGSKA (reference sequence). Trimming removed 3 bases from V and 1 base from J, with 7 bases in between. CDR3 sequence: CSASRGSYEQYF. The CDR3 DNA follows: TGCAGTGCTAGCCGGGGTTCCTACGAGCAGTACTTC.

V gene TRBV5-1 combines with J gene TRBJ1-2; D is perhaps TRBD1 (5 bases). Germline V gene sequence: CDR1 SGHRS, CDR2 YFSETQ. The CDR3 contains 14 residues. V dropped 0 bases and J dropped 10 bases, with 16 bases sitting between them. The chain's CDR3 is CASSLVGGTLDYTF. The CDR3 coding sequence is TGCGCCAGCAGCTTGGTCGGGGGGACTCTGGACTACACCTTC.

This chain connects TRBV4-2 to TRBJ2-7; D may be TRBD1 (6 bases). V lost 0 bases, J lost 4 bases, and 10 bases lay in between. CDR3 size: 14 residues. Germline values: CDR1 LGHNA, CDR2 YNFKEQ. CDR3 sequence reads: CASSQDTGKYEQYF. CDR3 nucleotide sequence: TGTGCCAGCAGCCAAGACACAGGGAAGTACGAGCAGTACTTC.

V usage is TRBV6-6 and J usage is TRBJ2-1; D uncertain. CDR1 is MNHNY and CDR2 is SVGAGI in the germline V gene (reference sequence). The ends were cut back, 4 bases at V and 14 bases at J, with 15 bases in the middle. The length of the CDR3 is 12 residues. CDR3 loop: CASSSDQELKFF. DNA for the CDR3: TGTGCCAGCAGTTCCGACCAGGAGCTAAAGTTCTTC.

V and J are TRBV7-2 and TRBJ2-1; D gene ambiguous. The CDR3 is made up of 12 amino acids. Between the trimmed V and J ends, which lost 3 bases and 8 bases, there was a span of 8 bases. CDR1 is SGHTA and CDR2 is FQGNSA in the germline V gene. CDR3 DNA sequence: TGTGCCAGCAGCTTCGTGCAGTATGAGCAGTTCTTC. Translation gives CASSFVQYEQFF.

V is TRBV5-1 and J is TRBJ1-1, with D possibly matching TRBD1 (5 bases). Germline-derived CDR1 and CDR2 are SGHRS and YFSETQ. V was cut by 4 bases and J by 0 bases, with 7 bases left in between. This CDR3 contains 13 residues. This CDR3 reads CASSMTVNTEAFF. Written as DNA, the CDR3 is TGCGCCAGCAGCATGACAGTGAACACTGAAGCTTTCTTT.

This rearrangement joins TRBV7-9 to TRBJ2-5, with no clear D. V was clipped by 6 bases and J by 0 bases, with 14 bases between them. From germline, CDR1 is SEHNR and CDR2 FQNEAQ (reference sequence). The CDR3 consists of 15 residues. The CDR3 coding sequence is TGTGCCAGCAGTCCTAATAGACACGACCAAGAGACCCAGTACTTC. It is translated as CASSPNRHDQETQYF.

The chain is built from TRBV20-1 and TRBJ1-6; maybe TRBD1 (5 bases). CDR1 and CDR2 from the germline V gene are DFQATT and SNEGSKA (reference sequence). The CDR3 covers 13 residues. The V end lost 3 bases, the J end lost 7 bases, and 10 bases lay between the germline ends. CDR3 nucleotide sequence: TGCAGTGCTAGTGGAAGACAGAATTCACCCCTCCACTTT. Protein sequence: CSASGRQNSPLHF.

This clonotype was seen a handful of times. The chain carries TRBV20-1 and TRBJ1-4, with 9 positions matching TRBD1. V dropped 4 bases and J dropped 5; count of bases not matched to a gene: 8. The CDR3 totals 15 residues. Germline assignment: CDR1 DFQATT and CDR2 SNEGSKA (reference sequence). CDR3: CSATGTGRTNEKLFF. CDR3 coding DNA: TGCAGTGCTACCGGGACAGGGCGAACGAATGAAAAACTGTTTTTT.

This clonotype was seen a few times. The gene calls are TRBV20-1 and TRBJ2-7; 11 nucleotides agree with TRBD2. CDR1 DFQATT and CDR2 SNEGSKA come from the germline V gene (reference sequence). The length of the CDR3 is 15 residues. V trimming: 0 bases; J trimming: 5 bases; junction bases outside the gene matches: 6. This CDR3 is CSARELAGGPHEQYF. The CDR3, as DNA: TGCAGTGCTAGAGAGCTAGCGGGAGGCCCCCACGAGCAGTACTTC.

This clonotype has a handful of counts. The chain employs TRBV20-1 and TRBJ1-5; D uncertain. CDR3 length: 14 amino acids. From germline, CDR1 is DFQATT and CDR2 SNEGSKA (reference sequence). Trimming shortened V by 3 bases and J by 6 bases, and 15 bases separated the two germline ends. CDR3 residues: CSARGPVFGQPQHF. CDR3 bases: TGCAGTGCTAGGGGTCCCGTCTTCGGTCAGCCCCAGCATTTT.

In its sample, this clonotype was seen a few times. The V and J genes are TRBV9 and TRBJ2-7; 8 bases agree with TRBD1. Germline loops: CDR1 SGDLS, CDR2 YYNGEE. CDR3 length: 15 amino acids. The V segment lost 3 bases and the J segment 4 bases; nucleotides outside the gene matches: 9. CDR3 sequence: CASSGGQGKLYEQYF. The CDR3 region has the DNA TGTGCCAGCAGCGGCGGACAGGGTAAACTTTACGAGCAGTACTTC.

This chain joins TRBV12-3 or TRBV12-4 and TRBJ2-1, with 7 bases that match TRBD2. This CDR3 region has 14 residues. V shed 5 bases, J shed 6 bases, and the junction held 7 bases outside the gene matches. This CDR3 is CASSKGLIVNEQFF. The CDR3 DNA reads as TGTGCCAGCAGTAAGGGACTAATTGTCAATGAGCAGTTCTTC.

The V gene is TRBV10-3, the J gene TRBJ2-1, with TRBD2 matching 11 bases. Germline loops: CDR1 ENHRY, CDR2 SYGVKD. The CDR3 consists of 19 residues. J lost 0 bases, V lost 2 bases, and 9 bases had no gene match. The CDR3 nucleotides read TGTGCCATCAGTGAGACCGGGACTAGCGGAGGAAGCTCCTACAATGAGCAGTTCTTC. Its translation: CAISETGTSGGSSYNEQFF.

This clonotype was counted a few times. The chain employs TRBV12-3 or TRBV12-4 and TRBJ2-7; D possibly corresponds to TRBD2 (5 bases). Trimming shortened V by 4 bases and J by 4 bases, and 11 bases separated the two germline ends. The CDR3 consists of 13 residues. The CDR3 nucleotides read TGTGCCAGCAGTTCCGGGGTACTGTACGAGCAGTACTTC. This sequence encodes CASSSGVLYEQYF.

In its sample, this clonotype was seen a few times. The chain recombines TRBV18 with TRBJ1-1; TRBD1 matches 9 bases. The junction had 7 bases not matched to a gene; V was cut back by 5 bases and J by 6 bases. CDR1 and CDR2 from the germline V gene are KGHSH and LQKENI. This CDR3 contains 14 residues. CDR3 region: CASSTGTGFPEAFF. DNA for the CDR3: TGTGCCAGCTCAACCGGGACAGGGTTCCCTGAAGCTTTCTTT.

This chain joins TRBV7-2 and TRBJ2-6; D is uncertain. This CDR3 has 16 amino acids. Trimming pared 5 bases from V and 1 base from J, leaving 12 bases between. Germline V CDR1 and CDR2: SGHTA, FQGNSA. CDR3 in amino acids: CASSGAMYSGANVLTF. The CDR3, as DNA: TGTGCCAGCAGCGGAGCTATGTATTCTGGGGCCAACGTCCTGACTTTC.

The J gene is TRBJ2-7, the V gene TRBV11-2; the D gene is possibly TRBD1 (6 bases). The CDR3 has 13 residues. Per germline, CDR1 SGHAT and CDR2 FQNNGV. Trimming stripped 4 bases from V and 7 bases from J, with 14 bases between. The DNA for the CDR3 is TGTGCCAGCAGCTCCGGGACAAGTCAGGAGCAGTACTTC. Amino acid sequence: CASSSGTSQEQYF.

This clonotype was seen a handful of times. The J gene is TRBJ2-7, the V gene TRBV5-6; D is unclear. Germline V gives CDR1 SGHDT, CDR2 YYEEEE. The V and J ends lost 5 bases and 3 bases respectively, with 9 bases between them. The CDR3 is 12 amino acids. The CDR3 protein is CASSQQNYEQYF. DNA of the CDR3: TGTGCCAGCAGTCAACAGAACTACGAGCAGTACTTC. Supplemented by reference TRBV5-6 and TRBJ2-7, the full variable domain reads DAGVTQSPTHLIKTRGQQVTLRCSPKSGHDTVSWYQQALGQGPQFIFQYYEEEERQRGNFPDRFSGHQFPNYSSELNVNALLLGDSALYLCASSQQNYEQYFGPGTRLTVT.

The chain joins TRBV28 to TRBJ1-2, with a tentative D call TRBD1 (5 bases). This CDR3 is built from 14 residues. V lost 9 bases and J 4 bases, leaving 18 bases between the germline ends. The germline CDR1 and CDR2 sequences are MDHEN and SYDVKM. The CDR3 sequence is CASESGQPPYGYTF. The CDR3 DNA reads TGTGCCAGTGAGTCGGGGCAGCCCCCCTATGGCTACACCTTC.

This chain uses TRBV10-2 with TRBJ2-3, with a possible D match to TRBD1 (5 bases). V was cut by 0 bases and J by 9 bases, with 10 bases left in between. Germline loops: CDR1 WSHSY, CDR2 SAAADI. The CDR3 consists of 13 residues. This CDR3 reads CASSESAQGTQYF. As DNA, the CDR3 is TGCGCCAGCAGTGAGTCCGCTCAGGGAACGCAGTATTTT.

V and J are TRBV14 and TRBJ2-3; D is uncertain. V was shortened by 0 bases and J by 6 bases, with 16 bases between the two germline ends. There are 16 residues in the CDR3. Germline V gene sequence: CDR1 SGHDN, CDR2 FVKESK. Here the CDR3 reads CASSQDIVRLGDTQYF. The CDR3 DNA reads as TGTGCCAGCAGCCAAGATATCGTCAGGCTCGGGGATACGCAGTATTTT.